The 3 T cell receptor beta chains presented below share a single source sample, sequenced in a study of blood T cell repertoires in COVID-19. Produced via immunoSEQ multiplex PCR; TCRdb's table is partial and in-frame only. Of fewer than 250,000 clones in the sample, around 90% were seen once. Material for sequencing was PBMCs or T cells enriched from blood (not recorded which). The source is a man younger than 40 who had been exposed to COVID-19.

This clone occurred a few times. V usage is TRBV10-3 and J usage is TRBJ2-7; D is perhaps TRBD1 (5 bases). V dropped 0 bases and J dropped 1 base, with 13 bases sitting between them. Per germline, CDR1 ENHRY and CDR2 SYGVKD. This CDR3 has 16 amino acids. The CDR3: CAISESGRDWSYEQYF. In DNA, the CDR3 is TGTGCCATCAGTGAGTCTGGCAGGGATTGGTCCTACGAGCAGTACTTC.

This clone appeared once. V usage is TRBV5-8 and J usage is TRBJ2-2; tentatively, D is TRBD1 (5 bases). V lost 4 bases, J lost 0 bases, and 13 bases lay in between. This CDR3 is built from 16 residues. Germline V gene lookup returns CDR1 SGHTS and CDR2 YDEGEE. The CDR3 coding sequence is TGTGCCAGCAGCGGCAGGGTTCAACCGAACACCGGGGAGCTGTTTTTT. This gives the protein CASSGRVQPNTGELFF.

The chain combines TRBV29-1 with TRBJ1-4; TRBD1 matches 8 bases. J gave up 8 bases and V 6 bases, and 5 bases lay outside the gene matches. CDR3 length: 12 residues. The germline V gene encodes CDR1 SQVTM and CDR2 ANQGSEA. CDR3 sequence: CSVGTGREKLFF. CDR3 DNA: TGCAGCGTAGGGACAGGTCGAGAAAAACTGTTTTTT.